This T cell receptor beta chain comes out of a study of CD8 T cells in Susac syndrome. This CDR3 is built from 14 residues. The ends were cut back, 3 bases at V and 4 bases at J, with 12 bases in the middle. Germline-derived CDR1 and CDR2 are MDHEN and SYDVKM. RNA totalling about 0.5 to 1 ug underwent reverse transcription with random hexamers. TCRdb reprocessed the immunoSEQ multiplex PCR reads via MiXCR and lists one record per CDR3 protein. The sample shows under 250,000 distinct CDR3 sequences, approximately 94% of them seen only once. This sequence joins TRBV28 and TRBJ1-1, with D hard to call. The clonotype was recovered from a human donor with Susac syndrome. The sample consisted of CD4+ T cells from PBMCs. The CDR3 DNA reads as TGTGCCAGCAGTTTTCCCCCCCGAGGCACTGAAGCTTTCTTT. This codes for CASSFPPRGTEAFF.